This T cell receptor beta chain was found in a study of vaccination effects on CD4 cells after COVID-19. Study summary: Each person got two doses of an mRNA SARS-CoV-2 vaccine, BNT162b2 or mRNA-1273.

The sample holds one count of this clone. Its matching antigen is unknown. Generated by immunoSEQ multiplex PCR, the TCRdb table keeps only in-frame clones and is missing some. The profile shows roughly 57,000 clones, more than 75% of them singletons. Under the ViraFEST assay, PBMC were stimulated with viral peptide pools so that antigen-specific CD4+ T cells expanded. Sequencing was performed afterwards. Following 10 days of culture, CD4+ T cells were isolated. PCR showed that the person got SARS-CoV-2 infection at some point between March and December 2020. IL-2 at roughly 9.7 IU/ml and peptides at 9.5 to 10 ug/ml were added to cultured PBMC, more than 1.5 million per well. The culture used as the negative control contained an HIV-1 Nef peptide pool. Trimming stripped 4 bases from V and 1 base from J, with 17 bases between. The CDR3 length is 17 residues. Germline-derived CDR1 and CDR2 are KGHDR and SFDVKD.

General study findings and limits: After vaccination, at late timepoints, clones induced by infection and by vaccine contracted markedly.

This specimen was CD4+ T cells from PBMCs cultured with HIV peptides, taken before COVID-19 vaccination. The sample's subset: HIV-1 Nef peptide pool negative control/reference culture. The TCR sequence derives from a human donor who had a prior SARS-CoV-2 infection. V usage is TRBV24-1 and J usage is TRBJ2-3; either TRBD1 or TRBD2 may fit D (6 bases each). CDR3 in amino acids: CATSDTPGAGRTDTQYF. The CDR3 DNA sequence: TGTGCCACCAGTGACACCCCGGGGGCTGGGCGCACAGATACGCAGTATTTT.